This T cell receptor beta chain was sequenced during a study of blood T cell repertoires in COVID-19. Assay: immunoSEQ multiplex PCR; the TCRdb copy retains only in-frame clones and omits some. The table has more than 110,000 clones, roughly 84% seen once. With 3 bases removed from V and 5 bases from J, the gap between germline ends came to 14 bases. The CDR3 consists of 14 residues. CDR1 is LNHDA, CDR2 SQIVND, per germline (reference sequence). The sequenced sample was peripheral blood. The receptor comes from a human donor in a cohort sampled during active COVID-19. The rearrangement links TRBV19 to TRBJ2-7; weak D call: TRBD1 (6 bases). CDR3 in amino acids: CASSIGEYRDEQYF. CDR3 bases: TGTGCCAGTAGTATCGGGGAATACAGGGACGAGCAGTACTTC.